The 29 T cell receptor beta chains listed next were all sequenced from one sample in a study of shared clonotypes between healthy human individuals. Generated by immunoSEQ multiplex PCR, the TCRdb table keeps only in-frame clones and is missing some. The data hold 2 million to 2.5 million clones, with just under 95% observed a single time. Input material: naive CD4+ T cells from PBMCs. Subset: CD45RA+ positively selected. These receptors were taken from a man in his late teens or twenties in good health. Some clones in this sample may be carry-over from other donors' samples.

This chain links TRBV5-5 with TRBJ1-4; D may be TRBD1 (6 bases). From germline, CDR1 is SGHKS and CDR2 YYEKEE (reference sequence). Between the trimmed V and J ends, which lost 3 bases and 3 bases, there was a span of 12 bases. The CDR3 contains 15 residues. DNA of the CDR3: TGTGCCAGCAGCTGGAGACAGGCCTCTAATGAAAAACTGTTTTTT. Translating it yields CASSWRQASNEKLFF.

This chain links TRBV11-2 with TRBJ2-3; 9 bases map to TRBD2. V lost 7 bases, J lost 0 bases, and 8 bases stayed unmatched. The CDR3 extends over 16 amino acids. The V gene's germline CDR1 is SGHAT and CDR2 FQNNGV. The chain's CDR3 is CASTMGTSLSTDTQYF. The CDR3 DNA is TGTGCCAGCACCATGGGGACTAGCCTAAGCACAGATACGCAGTATTTT.

This clone appeared once. The genes are TRBV5-1 and TRBJ2-3; 9 nucleotides align to TRBD2. The ends lost 0 bases at V and 4 bases at J; junction bases unmatched: 9. Germline CDR1 is SGHRS and CDR2 is YFSETQ. The CDR3 totals 17 residues. DNA for the CDR3: TGCGCCAGCAGCTTGGCCGTCGCGGGAGGGCCGTCAGATACGCAGTATTTT. The encoded protein is CASSLAVAGGPSDTQYF.

The V call is TRBV25-1, the J call TRBJ2-7, with D unclear. Germline values: CDR1 MGHDK, CDR2 SYGVNS. This CDR3 is built from 13 residues. V lost 6 bases, J lost 2 bases, and 11 bases lay in between. The CDR3 DNA sequence: TGTGCCAGCAGAAAAACAGAAGCCTACGAGCAGTACTTC. Amino acids: CASRKTEAYEQYF.

The chain has TRBV28 and TRBJ2-5, with D unclear. The CDR3 has 13 residues. Germline values: CDR1 MDHEN, CDR2 SYDVKM. Trimming stripped 7 bases from V and 5 bases from J, with 14 bases between. The CDR3 spells CASTRTSRETQYF. CDR3 bases: TGTGCCAGCACAAGGACGTCTCGGGAGACCCAGTACTTC.

Turning to this clone: This CDR3 is also generated by other DNA sequences in the sample. The V gene is TRBV6-5, the J gene TRBJ1-5; TRBD1 agrees at 7 bases. The junction had 0 bases not matched to a gene; V was cut back by 8 bases and J by 2 bases. Per the germline V gene, CDR1 is MNHEY and CDR2 is SVGAGI. The CDR3 spans 12 residues. CDR3 bases: TGTGCCAGCGGACAGGGCAATCAGCCCCAGCATTTT. It translates to CASGQGNQPQHF.

The V call is TRBV11-2, the J call TRBJ2-7; the D gene is possibly TRBD1 (6 bases). V was trimmed by 1 base and J by 1 base, leaving 11 bases between them. The CDR3 runs 15 residues. Germline V gene lookup returns CDR1 SGHAT and CDR2 FQNNGV. CDR3 nucleotide sequence: TGTGCCAGCAGCTTAGGGGGGCAGGTTTCCTACGAGCAGTACTTC. It specifies CASSLGGQVSYEQYF. The variable domain in full, with the rest retrieved from reference TRBV11-2 and TRBJ2-7, is EAGVAQSPRYKIIEKRQSVAFWCNPISGHATLYWYQQILGQGPKLLIQFQNNGVVDDSQLPKDRFSAERLKGVDSTLKIQPAKLEDSAVYLCASSLGGQVSYEQYFGPGTRLTVT.

The chain is built from TRBV6-6 and TRBJ2-6, with D possibly being TRBD1 (6 bases). This CDR3 region has 15 residues. Germline CDR1 and CDR2: MNHNY and SVGAGI (reference sequence). V dropped 7 bases and J dropped 0 bases, with 10 bases sitting between them. CDR3 protein: CASTNRDSGANVLTF. The CDR3 DNA reads TGTGCCAGCACCAACAGGGACTCTGGGGCCAACGTCCTGACTTTC.

The chain is built from TRBV10-1 and TRBJ2-5, with a tentative D call TRBD2 (5 bases). V was trimmed by 6 bases and J by 2 bases, leaving 13 bases between them. CDR3 length: 14 amino acids. In germline, CDR1 is WNHNN, CDR2 SYGVQD (reference sequence). Written as DNA, the CDR3 is TGCGCCAGCAGCCCAGTGCCGGGACAAGAGACCCAGTACTTC. Translated, it gives CASSPVPGQETQYF.

This chain connects TRBV6-6 to TRBJ2-5; D possibly corresponds to TRBD1 (6 bases). Germline CDR1 reads MNHNY; CDR2 reads SVGAGI (reference sequence). The CDR3 is 14 residues long. V lost 5 bases, J lost 3 bases, and 13 bases lay in between. The CDR3 loop reads CASSRQGTEETQYF. The CDR3 DNA follows: TGTGCCAGCAGTCGCCAGGGGACGGAAGAGACCCAGTACTTC.

This chain connects TRBV5-1 to TRBJ2-7, with TRBD2 matching over 8 bases. The CDR3 loop spans 16 amino acids. Germline CDR1 and CDR2: SGHRS and YFSETQ. With 4 bases clipped from V and 2 bases from J, the junction kept 11 bases outside the gene matches. CDR3 region: CASSVSTGTRAYEQYF. The CDR3 DNA sequence: TGCGCCAGCAGCGTGTCGACCGGGACTAGGGCCTACGAGCAGTACTTC.

With regard to this clone: Different DNA sequences within this sample yield the same CDR3. This rearrangement joins TRBV28 to TRBJ1-5; possibly TRBD1 for D (6 bases). Between the trimmed V and J ends, which lost 3 bases and 4 bases, there was a span of 13 bases. This CDR3 spans 15 amino acids. Germline CDR1 is MDHEN and CDR2 is SYDVKM. The CDR3 DNA is TGTGCCAGCAGTTTGACGGGAGGGGGAAATCAGCCCCAGCATTTT. Protein product: CASSLTGGGNQPQHF.

The gene calls are TRBV7-9 and TRBJ2-1, with 12 bases identical to TRBD2. V lost 5 bases, J lost 8 bases, and 7 bases stayed unmatched. CDR1 is SEHNR, CDR2 FQNEAQ, per germline (reference sequence). CDR3 length: 15 amino acids. CDR3 amino acids: CASSLGLAGTYEQFF. The CDR3 region has the DNA TGTGCCAGCAGCCTCGGACTAGCGGGAACGTATGAGCAGTTCTTC.

J is TRBJ1-2 and V is TRBV28, with D unclear. Germline CDR1 MDHEN, CDR2 SYDVKM. Trimming took 10 bases from V and 1 from J, leaving 16 bases between them. This CDR3 contains 14 residues. CDR3 sequence: CATRWPYSNYGYTF. DNA for the CDR3: TGTGCCACCCGTTGGCCCTATAGTAACTATGGCTACACCTTC.

This chain's CDR3 is CASSPMLVPTNEKLFF. The DNA of the CDR3 is TGTGCCAGCAGCCCCATGTTGGTCCCAACTAATGAAAAACTGTTTTTT. The chain carries TRBV28 and TRBJ1-4; the D is unclear. Trimming removed 6 bases from V and 0 bases from J, with 14 bases in between. The CDR3 has 16 amino acids. In germline, CDR1 is MDHEN, CDR2 SYDVKM.

About this clone itself: Other DNA sequences within the sample encode an identical CDR3. The chain carries TRBV6-6 and TRBJ1-5; D remains ambiguous. The CDR3 length is 13 residues. The ends were cut back, 2 bases at V and 1 base at J, with 3 bases in the middle. The germline V gene has CDR1 MNHNY and CDR2 SVGAGI (reference sequence). CDR3 loop: CASSYQSNQPQHF. In nucleotides, the CDR3 is TGTGCCAGCAGTTACCAGAGCAATCAGCCCCAGCATTTT.

The CDR3 reads CASKKTGTGAKQFF. The CDR3 DNA follows: TGTGCCAGCAAGAAGACCGGGACAGGGGCTAAGCAGTTCTTC. This chain connects TRBV2 to TRBJ2-1, with 10 nucleotides matching TRBD1. The CDR3 length is 14 residues. Germline loops: CDR1 SNHLY, CDR2 FYNNEI. The V gene end was trimmed by 7 bases and the J gene end by 11 bases; junction bases not matched to a gene: 11. Based on the CDR3 plus reference TRBV2 and TRBJ2-1, the full variable domain is EPEVTQTPSHQVTQMGQEVILRCVPISNHLYFYWYRQILGQKVEFLVSFYNNEISEKSEIFDDQFSVERPDGSNFTLKIRSTKLEDSAMYFCASKKTGTGAKQFFGPGTRLTVL.

The gene calls are TRBV4-1 and TRBJ2-1; D not certain. Trimming took off 6 bases at V and 0 bases at J, with 15 bases between the two ends. The CDR3 extends over 16 amino acids. The germline V gene has CDR1 MGHRA and CDR2 YSYEKL. The CDR3 region has the DNA TGCGCCAGCAGTCCCTATGGACCCAGCTCCTACAATGAGCAGTTCTTC. This encodes CASSPYGPSSYNEQFF.

The rearrangement joins TRBV5-6 to TRBJ2-3; 7 positions agree with TRBD1. The CDR3 has 15 amino acids. Trimming took 3 bases from V and 2 from J; bases not matched to a gene: 6. Germline CDR1 is SGHDT and CDR2 is YYEEEE. CDR3 coding DNA: TGTGCCAGCAGCTCGAGGGGACAGACCACAGATACGCAGTATTTT. It yields the protein CASSSRGQTTDTQYF.

This clone occurred a few times. Other DNA sequences from this sample encode an identical CDR3 as well. The J gene is TRBJ1-1, the V gene TRBV6-5; D is undetermined. The germline V and J ends were trimmed by 2 bases and 2 bases, with 9 bases remaining between them. The CDR3 runs 14 residues. Germline CDR1 reads MNHEY; CDR2 reads SVGAGI. The CDR3 region is CASSYRGRNTEAFF. The CDR3 DNA follows: TGTGCCAGCAGTTACCGCGGGAGAAACACTGAAGCTTTCTTT.

The V gene is TRBV29-1, the J gene TRBJ1-6; D call uncertain. Trimming shortened V by 3 bases and J by 10 bases, and 7 bases separated the two germline ends. Germline loops: CDR1 SQVTM, CDR2 ANQGSEA. The CDR3 runs 11 residues. CDR3 bases: TGCAGCGTTGAGCTGGGATCACCCCTCCACTTT. Translation: CSVELGSPLHF.

This chain links TRBV19 with TRBJ1-3; a possible D gene is TRBD1 (5 bases). Germline-derived CDR1 and CDR2 are LNHDA and SQIVND (reference sequence). The CDR3 has 16 residues. V gave up 6 bases and J gave up 0 bases, with 15 bases separating them. CDR3 sequence (DNA): TGTGCCAGTAGACGACCGGGACCGCTCTCTGGAAACACCATATATTTT. Protein product: CASRRPGPLSGNTIYF.

The chain uses TRBV9 and TRBJ2-7; D is ambiguous. The CDR3 is 15 residues long. Looked up from germline, CDR1 is SGDLS and CDR2 is YYNGEE. V lost 0 bases and J lost 5, with 15 bases in between. The CDR3 sequence: CASSVAGRKVDEQYF. CDR3 in DNA: TGTGCCAGCAGCGTAGCCGGGCGCAAGGTGGACGAGCAGTACTTC.

The chain couples TRBV21-1 to TRBJ2-1; the table's D call, TRBD1, was not checked against the DNA. TRBV21-1 is a pseudogene segment. CDR3 length: 14 residues. The CDR3 nucleotides are TGTGCCAGCCCACCCGGGACAACCTACAATGAGCAGTTCTTC. This translates into CASPPGTTYNEQFF.

This chain uses TRBV6-6 with TRBJ2-2; possible D gene TRBD1, 5 bases. V was cut by 4 bases and J by 1 base, with 10 bases left in between. The CDR3 spans 15 residues. Germline V lookup: CDR1 MNHNY, CDR2 SVGAGI (reference sequence). The CDR3 sequence is CASSSGSKNTGELFF. The CDR3 DNA reads TGTGCCAGCAGTTCAGGGTCAAAGAACACCGGGGAGCTGTTTTTT.

The V gene is TRBV4-2, the J gene TRBJ2-7; 7 nucleotides match TRBD2. Germline V gene data show CDR1 as LGHNA and CDR2 as YNFKEQ. The CDR3 runs to 15 residues. Germline trimming cut 1 base from V and 2 bases from J; bases unmatched to any gene: 5. The CDR3 bases are TGTGCCAGCAGCCAAGCAGCTAGCGGACCCTACGAGCAGTACTTC. Amino acid sequence: CASSQAASGPYEQYF.

This clone was detected once. The chain joins TRBV7-9 to TRBJ1-2; D perhaps matches TRBD1 (6 bases). Trimming left V 5 bases short and J 6 bases short, with 22 bases between. The CDR3 has 16 amino acids. The germline V gene encodes CDR1 SEHNR and CDR2 FQNEAQ (reference sequence). CDR3 coding DNA: TGTGCCAGCAGCAGATTACAGCCAGGACAGATGGATGGCTACACCTTC. Its translation: CASSRLQPGQMDGYTF.

The chain employs TRBV4-1 and TRBJ2-1; a weak D match, TRBD2 (6 bases). Germline-derived CDR1 and CDR2 are MGHRA and YSYEKL. With 8 bases removed from V and 5 bases from J, the gap between germline ends came to 19 bases. This CDR3 is 15 amino acids long. CDR3 residues: CASALGGGSHNEQFF. CDR3 sequence (DNA): TGCGCCAGCGCTCTTGGGGGAGGTTCCCACAATGAGCAGTTCTTC.

The V and J genes are TRBV28 and TRBJ2-5, with 7 nucleotides matching TRBD1. The CDR3 has 18 residues. Germline loops: CDR1 MDHEN, CDR2 SYDVKM. Losses at the gene ends were 3 bases for V and 4 bases for J; bases not matched to a gene: 17. CDR3 residues: CASSFPLGTAIQGETQYF. The CDR3 DNA reads TGTGCCAGCAGTTTCCCGCTCGGGACAGCAATTCAGGGAGAGACCCAGTACTTC.